Each of the 25 T cell receptor beta chains below was sequenced from the same sample in a study of CD8 T cells in Susac syndrome. The RNA input was about 0.5 to 1 ug, and it was reverse transcribed with random hexamers. Each CDR3 protein is one row after TCRdb ran MiXCR on the immunoSEQ multiplex PCR reads. The sample lists about 120,000 distinct CDR3 sequences, approximately 94% occurring once. The sample comprised CD4+ T cells from PBMCs. Every receptor here comes from a human donor with multiple sclerosis.

The chain uses TRBV7-2 and TRBJ1-1, with a weak D call TRBD1 (5 bases). V lost 5 bases to trimming and J lost 7 bases, with 14 bases between them. The length of the CDR3 is 13 residues. Looked up from germline, CDR1 is SGHTA and CDR2 is FQGNSA. The CDR3 nucleotides are TGTGCCAGCAGCAGCCGACAGACACTTGAAGCTTTCTTT. Amino acids: CASSSRQTLEAFF. The full variable domain, with the rest looked up from reference TRBV7-2 and TRBJ1-1, is GAGVSQSPSNKVTEKGKDVELRCDPISGHTALYWYRQSLGQGLEFLIYFQGNSAPDKSGLPSDRFSAERTGGSVSTLTIQRTQQEDSAVYLCASSSRQTLEAFFGQGTRLTVV.

The rearrangement joins TRBV6-2 or TRBV6-3 to TRBJ1-2; the match to TRBD1 covers 9 bases. V was clipped by 2 bases and J by 2 bases; unmatched bases: 3. The CDR3 consists of 15 residues. Per germline, CDR1 MNHEY and CDR2 SVGEGT. The CDR3 is CASSYPGTGNYGYTF. The CDR3 coding sequence is TGTGCCAGCAGTTACCCCGGGACAGGGAACTATGGCTACACCTTC.

The chain uses TRBV6-5 and TRBJ2-5; tentative D call: TRBD2 (7 bases). The length of the CDR3 is 14 residues. Trimming took 8 bases from V and 1 from J, leaving 14 bases between them. Germline V gene lookup returns CDR1 MNHEY and CDR2 SVGAGI. The CDR3 bases are TGTGCCAGCGGGGGGGCCAAGGCCCAAGAGACCCAGTACTTC. This sequence encodes CASGGAKAQETQYF.

The chain links TRBV13 to TRBJ1-5; 7 positions agree with TRBD1. The V and J ends lost 8 bases and 7 bases, in that order; junction bases with no gene match: 8. Per germline, CDR1 PRHDT and CDR2 FYEKMQ (reference sequence). This CDR3 has 13 residues. The CDR3 DNA is TGTGCCAGCGGGCACAGGGGCGACCAGCCCCAGCATTTT. Residues: CASGHRGDQPQHF.

The chain's CDR3 is CSARASTVMSYTF. DNA for the CDR3: TGCAGTGCTAGAGCCTCGACGGTTATGAGCTACACCTTC. The chain is built from TRBV20-1 and TRBJ1-2; D uncertain. The germline CDR1 and CDR2 sequences are DFQATT and SNEGSKA (reference sequence). V lost 1 base, J lost 9 bases, and 15 bases lay in between. This CDR3 comprises 13 residues.

The rearrangement uses TRBV6-5 and TRBJ2-7, with TRBD2 matching over 8 bases. The trim removed 5 bases at V and 0 bases at J, leaving 3 bases unmatched. The germline V gene encodes CDR1 MNHEY and CDR2 SVGAGI. The CDR3 is 14 residues long. In DNA, the CDR3 is TGTGCCAGCAGTGAGCGGGAGCTCTCCTACGAGCAGTACTTC. The encoded protein is CASSERELSYEQYF.

The gene calls are TRBV30 and TRBJ1-5; TRBD1 is a possible D gene (6 bases). CDR1 and CDR2 (germline): GTSNPN, SVGIG (reference sequence). The CDR3 runs 14 residues. Trimming cost V 0 bases and J 4 bases, with 10 bases left between them. CDR3 loop: CAWSVIQGNQPQHF. The DNA for the CDR3 is TGTGCCTGGAGTGTAATACAGGGAAATCAGCCCCAGCATTTT.

The V gene is TRBV12-3 or TRBV12-4, the J gene TRBJ2-3; 9 nucleotides agree with TRBD2. The CDR3 contains 19 residues. Losses at the gene ends were 6 bases for V and 0 bases for J; bases not matched to a gene: 16. CDR3 DNA sequence: TGTGCCAGCAGAACAACCCATTCCCTCGCGGGGGGGAGCACAGATACGCAGTATTTT. Translated, it gives CASRTTHSLAGGSTDTQYF.

The rearrangement links TRBV23-1 to TRBJ1-2; D remains ambiguous. TRBV23-1 has ORF status, its function being uncertain. The CDR3 runs 15 residues. Trimming took 9 bases from V and 9 from J, leaving 26 bases between them. As DNA, the CDR3 is TGCGCCAGAAACCGCGGGAGCGGCAGGCCCCCGAGCTACACCTTC. Its translation: CARNRGSGRPPSYTF.

J is TRBJ2-1 and V is TRBV7-3, with D perhaps matching TRBD1 or TRBD2 (5 bases each). Trimming removed 4 bases from V and 5 bases from J, with 9 bases in between. CDR1 and CDR2 (germline): SGHTA, FQGTGA. The CDR3 has 13 residues. The CDR3 DNA reads as TGTGCCAGCAGCTCCCCGGGGCACAATGAGCAGTTCTTC. Its translation is CASSSPGHNEQFF. The complete variable domain, with remaining parts taken from reference TRBV7-3 and TRBJ2-1, reads GAGVSQTPSNKVTEKGKYVELRCDPISGHTALYWYRQSLGQGPEFLIYFQGTGAADDSGLPNDRFFAVRPEGSVSTLKIQRTERGDSAVYLCASSSPGHNEQFFGPGTRLTVL.

The J gene is TRBJ2-2, the V gene TRBV2; no clear D. The V end lost 3 bases, the J end lost 6 bases, and 2 bases lay between the germline ends. The CDR3 contains 11 residues. Germline CDR1 and CDR2: SNHLY and FYNNEI. CDR3 nucleotides: TGTGCCAGCAGTGACCCCGGGGAGCTGTTTTTT. It translates to CASSDPGELFF.

CDR3 DNA sequence: TGTGCCAGCAGTTTAAGCCAGGGGGATCAGCAGTACTTC. Translated: CASSLSQGDQQYF. This chain uses TRBV27 with TRBJ2-7; TRBD1 matches at 7 bases. V was clipped by 2 bases and J by 8 bases; unmatched bases: 6. The CDR3 loop spans 13 amino acids. CDR1 is MNHEY, CDR2 SMNVEV, per germline (reference sequence).

This clonotype was found a few times. The rearrangement uses TRBV29-1 and TRBJ2-7; D possibly corresponds to TRBD1 (6 bases). The CDR3 extends over 12 amino acids. Germline-derived CDR1 and CDR2 are SQVTM and ANQGSEA. The V gene lost 2 bases and the J gene lost 4 bases, with 9 bases spanning the gap. Here the CDR3 DNA reads TGCAGCGTTGAATACCAGGGGTACGAGCAGTACTTC. Translating it yields CSVEYQGYEQYF.

This chain links TRBV27 with TRBJ1-2; TRBD1 agrees at 7 bases. J lost 5 bases, V lost 5 bases, and 5 bases had no gene match. CDR3 length: 13 amino acids. Germline V gene lookup returns CDR1 MNHEY and CDR2 SMNVEV (reference sequence). DNA of the CDR3: TGTGCCAGCAGTAACTACAGGGGATATGGCTACACCTTC. The encoded protein is CASSNYRGYGYTF.

V usage is TRBV6-5 and J usage is TRBJ1-2; D unclear. Trimming shortened V by 0 bases and J by 4 bases, and 9 bases separated the two germline ends. Germline-derived CDR1 and CDR2 are MNHEY and SVGAGI. The CDR3 is 14 residues long. The CDR3 nucleotides read TGTGCCAGCAGTTACTCCGACATAAGCTATGGCTACACCTTC. Residues: CASSYSDISYGYTF.

The chain joins TRBV20-1 to TRBJ2-7; D is ambiguous. V was trimmed by 6 bases and J by 5 bases, leaving 8 bases between them. Germline V CDR1 and CDR2: DFQATT, SNEGSKA (reference sequence). The length of the CDR3 is 10 residues. The DNA for the CDR3 is TGCAGTGCCGTCCAAAACGAGCAGTACTTC. Its translation: CSAVQNEQYF.

The V call is TRBV19, the J call TRBJ1-6; D call uncertain. Trimming removed 2 bases from V and 2 bases from J, with 16 bases in between. The germline CDR1 and CDR2 sequences are LNHDA and SQIVND (reference sequence). The CDR3 consists of 18 residues. CDR3 loop: CASSIRSRTETYNSPLHF. The CDR3 region has the DNA TGTGCCAGTAGTATACGATCCCGGACGGAAACCTATAATTCACCCCTCCACTTT.

This chain joins TRBV30 and TRBJ1-5, with D maybe TRBD1 (5 bases). CDR3 length: 13 amino acids. The V and J ends lost 2 bases and 7 bases respectively, with 12 bases between them. In germline, CDR1 is GTSNPN, CDR2 SVGIG (reference sequence). DNA of the CDR3: TGTGCCTGGAGTCGGGGGGAGAGGCAGCCCCAGCATTTT. Protein: CAWSRGERQPQHF.

The chain recombines TRBV6-1 with TRBJ2-3, with unresolved D. Germline-derived CDR1 and CDR2 are MNHNS and SASEGT. The V end lost 7 bases, the J end lost 3 bases, and 17 bases lay between the germline ends. This CDR3 is built from 15 residues. The DNA for the CDR3 is TGTGCCAGCATAGGGTCGTACGCCGGGACAGATACGCAGTATTTT. Amino acid sequence: CASIGSYAGTDTQYF.

The CDR3 region is CASNRGYEQYF. The CDR3 DNA reads TGTGCCAGCAACAGGGGCTACGAGCAGTACTTC. This chain uses TRBV6-2 or TRBV6-3 with TRBJ2-7, with 7 bases lining up with TRBD1. Germline values: CDR1 MNHEY, CDR2 SVGEGT. CDR3 length: 11 amino acids. Trimming at V came to 7 bases and at J to 3 bases, leaving 0 bases not matched to a gene.

The chain combines TRBV5-1 with TRBJ1-3, with D unclear. Between the trimmed V and J ends, which lost 6 bases and 1 base, there was a span of 14 bases. This CDR3 has 15 residues. CDR1 and CDR2 from the germline V gene are SGHRS and YFSETQ. CDR3: CASKALGVSGNTIYF. CDR3 DNA: TGCGCCAGCAAAGCCTTAGGTGTTTCTGGAAACACCATATATTTT.

The J gene is TRBJ2-3, the V gene TRBV29-1, with D possibly TRBD2 on 5 matching bases. The V end was cut by 7 bases, the J end by 0 bases, with 17 bases between. The CDR3 length is 15 residues. Germline loops: CDR1 SQVTM, CDR2 ANQGSEA. CDR3 residues: CSAASSATSTDTQYF. DNA of the CDR3: TGCAGCGCCGCTAGTAGCGCTACTAGCACAGATACGCAGTATTTT.

V usage is TRBV19 and J usage is TRBJ2-1; D gene ambiguous. V lost 3 bases and J lost 10, with 7 bases in between. The CDR3 runs 11 residues. Germline lookup yields CDR1 LNHDA and CDR2 SQIVND (reference sequence). The CDR3 DNA is TGTGCCAGTAGTATTTTCTCAGAGCAGTTCTTC. Its protein is CASSIFSEQFF.

This chain links TRBV7-9 with TRBJ2-1; perhaps TRBD2 as D (5 bases). There are 13 residues in the CDR3. CDR1 SEHNR and CDR2 FQNEAQ come from the germline V gene (reference sequence). Trimming took off 8 bases at V and 6 bases at J, with 14 bases between the two ends. This CDR3 reads CASSNPGVNEQFF. CDR3 DNA: TGTGCCAGCTCCAATCCCGGGGTCAATGAGCAGTTCTTC.

This chain links TRBV3-1 with TRBJ2-5; D not certain. V lost 1 base and J 1 base, leaving 10 bases between the germline ends. The germline V gene encodes CDR1 LGHDT and CDR2 YNNKEL (reference sequence). This CDR3 contains 15 residues. The CDR3 protein is CASSQAIGPQETQYF. Written as DNA, the CDR3 is TGTGCCAGCAGCCAAGCGATTGGCCCCCAAGAGACCCAGTACTTC.